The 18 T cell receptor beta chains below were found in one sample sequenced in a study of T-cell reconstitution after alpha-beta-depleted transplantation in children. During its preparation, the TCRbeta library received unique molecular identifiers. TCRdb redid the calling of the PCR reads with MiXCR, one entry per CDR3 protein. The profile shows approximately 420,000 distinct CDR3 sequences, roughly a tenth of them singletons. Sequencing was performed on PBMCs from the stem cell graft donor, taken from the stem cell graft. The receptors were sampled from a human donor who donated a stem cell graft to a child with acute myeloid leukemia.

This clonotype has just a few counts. CDR3 bases: TGTGCCAGCAGTTACTCGGCTAGCGGGAGGGGGAATGAGCAGTTCTTC. It is translated as CASSYSASGRGNEQFF. The chain links TRBV6-2 or TRBV6-3 to TRBJ2-1; 12 bases are a match to TRBD2. J gave up 7 bases and V 0 bases, and 4 bases lay outside the gene matches. This CDR3 has 16 residues. Germline CDR1 reads MNHEY; CDR2 reads SVGEGT.

DNA for the CDR3: TGTGCCAGCAGCGGACCTACCCAAGGCCTAGCGGTCACCGGGACCCAGTACTTC. Translated: CASSGPTQGLAVTGTQYF. The chain joins TRBV11-2 to TRBJ2-5; TRBD2 matches 7 bases. The CDR3 covers 18 residues. From germline, CDR1 is SGHAT and CDR2 FQNNGV. After removal of 5 bases from V and 7 bases from J, the junction contained 22 bases not matched to a gene.

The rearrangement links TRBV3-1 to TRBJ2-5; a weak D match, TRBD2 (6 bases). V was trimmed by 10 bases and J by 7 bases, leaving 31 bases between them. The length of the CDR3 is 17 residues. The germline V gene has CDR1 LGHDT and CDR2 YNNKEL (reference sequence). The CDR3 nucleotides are TGTGCCACCACCCAAGACAGCCCTAGCGTTGGCCGGGTGACCCAGTACTTC. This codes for CATTQDSPSVGRVTQYF.

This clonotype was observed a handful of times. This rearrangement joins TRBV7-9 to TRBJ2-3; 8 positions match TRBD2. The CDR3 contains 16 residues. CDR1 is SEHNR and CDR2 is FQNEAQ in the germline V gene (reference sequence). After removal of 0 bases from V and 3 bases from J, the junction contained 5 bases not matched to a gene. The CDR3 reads CASSLAAGGDTDTQYF. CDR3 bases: TGTGCCAGCAGCTTAGCGGCGGGAGGTGATACAGATACGCAGTATTTT.

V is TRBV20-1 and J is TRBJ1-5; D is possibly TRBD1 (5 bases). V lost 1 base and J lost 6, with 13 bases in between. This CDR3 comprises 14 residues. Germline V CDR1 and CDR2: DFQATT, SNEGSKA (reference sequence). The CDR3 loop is CSARVRGEGQPQHF. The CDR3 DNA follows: TGCAGTGCTAGAGTTCGGGGGGAGGGTCAGCCCCAGCATTTT.

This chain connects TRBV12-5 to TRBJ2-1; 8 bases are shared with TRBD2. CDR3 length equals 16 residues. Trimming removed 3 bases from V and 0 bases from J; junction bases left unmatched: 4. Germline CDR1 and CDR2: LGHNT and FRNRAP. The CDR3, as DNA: TGTGCTAGTGGTTTTGGACTAGCTGGCTCCTACAATGAGCAGTTCTTC. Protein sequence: CASGFGLAGSYNEQFF.

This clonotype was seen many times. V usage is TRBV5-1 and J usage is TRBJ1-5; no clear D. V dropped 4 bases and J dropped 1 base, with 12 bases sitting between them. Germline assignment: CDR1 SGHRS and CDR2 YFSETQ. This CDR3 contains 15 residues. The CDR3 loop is CASSPGLPSNQPQHF. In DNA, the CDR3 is TGCGCCAGCAGCCCTGGCCTACCCAGCAATCAGCCCCAGCATTTT.

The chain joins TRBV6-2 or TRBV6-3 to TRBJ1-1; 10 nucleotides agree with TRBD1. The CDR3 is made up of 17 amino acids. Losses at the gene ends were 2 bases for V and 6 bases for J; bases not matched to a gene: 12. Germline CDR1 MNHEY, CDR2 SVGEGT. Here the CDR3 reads CASSYTYDRGLLSEAFF. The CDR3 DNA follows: TGTGCCAGCAGTTACACCTATGACAGGGGGCTTCTCTCTGAAGCTTTCTTT.

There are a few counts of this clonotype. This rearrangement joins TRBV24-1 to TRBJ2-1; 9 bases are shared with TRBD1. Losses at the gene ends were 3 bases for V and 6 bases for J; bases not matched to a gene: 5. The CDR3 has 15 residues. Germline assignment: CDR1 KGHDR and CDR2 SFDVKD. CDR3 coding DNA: TGTGCCACCAGTGATAGCGGGACAGGGTTCAATGAGCAGTTCTTC. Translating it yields CATSDSGTGFNEQFF.

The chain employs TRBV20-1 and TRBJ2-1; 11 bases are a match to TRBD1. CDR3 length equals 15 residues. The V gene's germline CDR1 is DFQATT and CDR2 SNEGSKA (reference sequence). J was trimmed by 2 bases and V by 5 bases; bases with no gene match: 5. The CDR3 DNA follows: TGCAGTGCTCCTCCGGGACAGGGGGCCTACAATGAGCAGTTCTTC. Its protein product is CSAPPGQGAYNEQFF.

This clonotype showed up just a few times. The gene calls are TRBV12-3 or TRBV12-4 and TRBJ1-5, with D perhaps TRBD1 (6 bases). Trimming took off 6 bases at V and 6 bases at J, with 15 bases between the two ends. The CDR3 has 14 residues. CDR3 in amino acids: CASSTGKVGQPQHF. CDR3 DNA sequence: TGTGCCAGCAGCACAGGGAAGGTGGGTCAGCCCCAGCATTTT.

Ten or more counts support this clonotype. CDR3 in amino acids: CASRSTSLGTETQYF. Written as DNA, the CDR3 is TGTGCCAGCAGATCGACTAGCTTGGGTACAGAGACCCAGTACTTC. The chain links TRBV5-8 to TRBJ2-5, with 7 bases matching TRBD2. The CDR3 has 15 amino acids. V shed 5 bases and J 4 bases; nucleotides not matched to a gene: 11. Germline V gives CDR1 SGHTS, CDR2 YDEGEE.

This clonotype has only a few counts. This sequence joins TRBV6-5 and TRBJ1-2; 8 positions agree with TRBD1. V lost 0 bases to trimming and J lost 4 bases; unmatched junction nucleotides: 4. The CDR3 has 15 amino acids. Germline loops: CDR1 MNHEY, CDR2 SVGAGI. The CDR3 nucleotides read TGTGCCAGCAGTTACTCGATGGGGACAGGCTATGGCTACACCTTC. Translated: CASSYSMGTGYGYTF.

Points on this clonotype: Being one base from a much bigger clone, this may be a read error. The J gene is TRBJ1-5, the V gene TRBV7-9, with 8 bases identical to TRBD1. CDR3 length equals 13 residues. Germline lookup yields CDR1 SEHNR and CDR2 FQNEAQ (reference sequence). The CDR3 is CASSMTGDQPQLF. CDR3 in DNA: TGTGCCAGCAGCATGACAGGGGACCAGCCCCAGCTTTTT.

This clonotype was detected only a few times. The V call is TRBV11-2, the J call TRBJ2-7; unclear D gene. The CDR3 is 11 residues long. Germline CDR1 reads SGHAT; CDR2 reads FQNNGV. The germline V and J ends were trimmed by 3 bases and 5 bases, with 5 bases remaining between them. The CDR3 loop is CASSLSDEQYF. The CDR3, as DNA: TGTGCCAGCAGCTTGAGTGACGAGCAGTACTTC.

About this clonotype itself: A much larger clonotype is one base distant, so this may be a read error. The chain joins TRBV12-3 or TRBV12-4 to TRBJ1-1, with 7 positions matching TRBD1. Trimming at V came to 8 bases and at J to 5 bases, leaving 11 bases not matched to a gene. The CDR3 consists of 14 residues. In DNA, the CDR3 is TGTGCCAGCGGAATACAGGGGAGTCGGACTGAAGCTTTCTTT. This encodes CASGIQGSRTEAFF.

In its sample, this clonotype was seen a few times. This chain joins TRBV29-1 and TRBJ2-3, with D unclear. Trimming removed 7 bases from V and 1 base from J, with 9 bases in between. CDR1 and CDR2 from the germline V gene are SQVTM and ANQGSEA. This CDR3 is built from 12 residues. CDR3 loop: CSGGPGTDTQYF. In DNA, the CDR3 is TGCAGCGGAGGACCCGGCACAGATACGCAGTATTTT.

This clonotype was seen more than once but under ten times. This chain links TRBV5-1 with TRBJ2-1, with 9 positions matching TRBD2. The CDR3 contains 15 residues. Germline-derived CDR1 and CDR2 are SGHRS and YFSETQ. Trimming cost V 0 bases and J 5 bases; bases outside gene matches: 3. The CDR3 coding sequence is TGCGCCAGCAGCTTGGGTAGCGGGAGCCACAATGAGCAGTTCTTC. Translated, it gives CASSLGSGSHNEQFF.